Below are 9 T cell receptor beta chains sequenced from a single sample in a study of glioma-infiltrating T cells. TCR alpha and beta CDR3 regions were amplified from RNA using iRepertoire nested multiplex PCR. TCRdb re-called the multiplex PCR reads through MiXCR, storing one row per CDR3 protein. The sample lists fewer than 250,000 distinct CDR3 sequences, 30% to 40% occurring once. The source material was glioma tissue, nonneoplastic brain tissue, or PBMCs (not recorded which). These receptors all come from a human donor with low-grade glioma or glioblastoma, undergoing nonglioma brain surgery, or in good health (not recorded which).

As for this clonotype: The junction differs from germline at one of its ends, possibly a read error. V is TRBV6-9 and J is TRBJ2-6, with 11 bases that match TRBD1. This CDR3 has 16 amino acids. Germline V lookup: CDR1 MNHGY, CDR2 SVAAGI. The CDR3 coding sequence is TGTGCCAGCAGTTGGACAGGGGGCTCTGGGGCCAACTTCCTAACTTTC. The encoded protein is CASSWTGGSGANFLTF.

The chain employs TRBV9 and TRBJ2-1; TRBD2 matches at 11 bases. Losses at the gene ends were 4 bases for V and 0 bases for J; bases not matched to a gene: 15. The CDR3 has 20 residues. Germline V gives CDR1 SGDLS, CDR2 YYNGEE. The CDR3 DNA reads TGTGCCAGCAGCCCCCGGACTAGCGGGCTTAGATCGGGCTCCTACAATGAGCAGTTCTTC. Translated: CASSPRTSGLRSGSYNEQFF.

The chain links TRBV4-3 to TRBJ2-3; 10 nucleotides agree with TRBD2. Germline V gene data show CDR1 as LGHNA and CDR2 as YSLEER. There are 20 residues in the CDR3. V gave up 4 bases and J gave up 1 base; unmatched junction bases: 17. CDR3 in amino acids: CASSRIGVTSGTGGTDTQYF. The CDR3 DNA is TGCGCCAGCAGCCGAATAGGTGTCACTAGCGGGACGGGAGGCACAGATACGCAGTATTTT.

CDR3 DNA: TGCGCCAGCAGCCAAACGGGACAGGGGATGCGGGAGGGCCATGAGCAGTACTTC. This gives the protein CASSQTGQGMREGHEQYF. The chain couples TRBV4-1 to TRBJ2-7; weak D call: TRBD1 (10 bases). V was trimmed by 2 bases and J by 7 bases, leaving 27 bases between them. The CDR3 covers 18 residues. Germline CDR1 MGHRA, CDR2 YSYEKL.

At least ten counts were recorded for this clonotype. The chain recombines TRBV12-3 or TRBV12-4 with TRBJ1-2; D is undetermined. The CDR3 runs to 14 residues. Trimming took 4 bases from V and 3 from J, leaving 12 bases between them. The DNA for the CDR3 is TGTGCCAGCAGTTCGGGGTCCGCTTACTATGGCTACACCTTC. Translating it yields CASSSGSAYYGYTF.

This clonotype was seen at least ten times. The J gene is TRBJ2-3, the V gene TRBV7-2, with a tentative D call TRBD2 (6 bases). Germline assignment: CDR1 SGHTA and CDR2 FQGNSA. This CDR3 comprises 16 residues. Trimming took 1 base from V and 0 from J, leaving 11 bases between them. Here the CDR3 DNA reads TGTGCCAGCAGCTTAGGGGGAGGCACTAGCACAGATACGCAGTATTTT. Its translation: CASSLGGGTSTDTQYF.

This clonotype showed up many times. The chain combines TRBV20-1 with TRBJ1-2, with 7 bases fitting TRBD1. This CDR3 is 13 amino acids long. Unmatched junction bases numbered 2, after V lost 0 bases and J lost 4 bases. Looked up from germline, CDR1 is DFQATT and CDR2 is SNEGSKA (reference sequence). Here the CDR3 DNA reads TGCAGTGCTAGAGACAGGGGGGTCTATGGCTACACCTTC. As protein: CSARDRGVYGYTF.

This clonotype was detected many times. This sequence joins TRBV7-6 and TRBJ2-1; TRBD2 agrees at 7 bases. This CDR3 contains 14 residues. Looked up from germline, CDR1 is SGHVS and CDR2 is FNYEAQ. J gave up 9 bases and V 1 base, and 6 bases lay outside the gene matches. CDR3 sequence (DNA): TGTGCCAGCAGCTTAGGCGGGAGTAGCGGTGAGCAGTTCTTC. Its translation: CASSLGGSSGEQFF.

In this sample, this clonotype turned up once. V is TRBV20-1 and J is TRBJ2-1; 13 bases map to TRBD2. The CDR3 has 14 amino acids. CDR1 is DFQATT and CDR2 is SNEGSKA in the germline V gene (reference sequence). The V gene end was trimmed by 5 bases and the J gene end by 10 bases; junction bases not matched to a gene: 8. The CDR3 nucleotides read TGCAGTGCTCATAACGGGACTAGCGGGGACGAGCAGTTCTTC. Translation gives CSAHNGTSGDEQFF.